The clone carrying this T cell receptor beta chain was seen at least ten times. The data are from a study of blood T cells in healthy people across ages. Next came a second PCR, run for about 6 to 12 cycles, which used a sample-barcoded 5' primer along with a J-beta primer mix. All cDNA molecules were each tagged by a template-switch adaptor with 12 random nucleotides. MiXCR, run by TCRdb on the 5' RACE reads, gives a single entry per CDR3 protein. The data show 1.5 million to 2 million distinct CDR3 sequences, around half seen once. CDR1 is DFQATT and CDR2 is SNEGSKA in the germline V gene (reference sequence). The CDR3 is made up of 13 amino acids. Trimming took 1 base from V and 5 from J, leaving 11 bases between them.

This receptor was taken from a middle-aged woman in good health. What was sequenced was blood. The gene calls are TRBV20-1 and TRBJ1-2, with D perhaps matching TRBD1 (6 bases). In DNA, the CDR3 is TGCAGTGCTAGAGGGGGGGCCCAGTATGGCTACACCTTC. This sequence encodes CSARGGAQYGYTF.